The 21 T cell receptor beta chains given below trace back to one sample, sequenced in a study of cytomegalovirus exposure and HLA in healthy donors. PCR employed 60 Vbeta and 13 Jbeta primers. Profiled with immunoSEQ multiplex PCR; TCRdb holds only in-frame clones, not every one. The table has 140,000 or so clones, roughly 75% seen once. Sequencing was performed on PBMCs. These TCRs come from a female donor in good health and CMV-seronegative.

This clone was seen a single time. The chain links TRBV9 to TRBJ2-3, with 8 positions matching TRBD1. V lost 0 bases and J lost 8; bases outside the gene matches: 5. Per germline, CDR1 SGDLS and CDR2 YYNGEE. There are 14 residues in the CDR3. CDR3 region: CASSVGTGRLTQYF. The CDR3 DNA reads as TGTGCCAGCAGCGTAGGGACAGGGAGGCTTACGCAGTATTTT.

V is TRBV9 and J is TRBJ1-1, with unresolved D. Germline V gene data show CDR1 as SGDLS and CDR2 as YYNGEE. The CDR3 has 16 residues. The V end was cut by 0 bases, the J end by 2 bases, with 14 bases between. The CDR3 bases are TGTGCCAGCAGCGTAGGAAAGTTGGGCTACAACACTGAAGCTTTCTTT. This encodes CASSVGKLGYNTEAFF.

J is TRBJ1-6 and V is TRBV6-1; D unresolved. V lost 2 bases to trimming and J lost 8 bases, with 10 bases between them. Germline-derived CDR1 and CDR2 are MNHNS and SASEGT. The CDR3 runs 14 residues. The CDR3 loop reads CASSERPADSPLHF. CDR3 coding DNA: TGTGCCAGCAGTGAAAGGCCCGCGGATTCACCCCTCCACTTT.

The rearrangement links TRBV5-1 to TRBJ2-5, with D maybe TRBD1 (5 bases). The CDR3 is 13 amino acids. V lost 2 bases to trimming and J lost 2 bases, with 7 bases between them. The germline gives CDR1 SGHRS, CDR2 YFSETQ. The CDR3 here is CASSFTGQETQYF. The CDR3 coding sequence is TGCGCCAGCAGCTTCACAGGACAAGAGACCCAGTACTTC.

V is TRBV28 and J is TRBJ1-1, with 8 bases matching TRBD1. With 7 bases clipped from V and 11 bases from J, the junction kept 9 bases outside the gene matches. CDR1 and CDR2 from the germline V gene are MDHEN and SYDVKM. The CDR3 spans 12 residues. The CDR3 spells CASTDRGRNAFF. CDR3 DNA sequence: TGTGCCAGCACAGACAGGGGAAGAAATGCTTTCTTT.

The J gene is TRBJ2-7, the V gene TRBV4-1; 10 bases are shared with TRBD2. J gave up 4 bases and V 2 bases, and 8 bases lay outside the gene matches. The CDR3 has 16 residues. Germline V lookup: CDR1 MGHRA, CDR2 YSYEKL. DNA of the CDR3: TGCGCCAGCAGCCAATCGGGACTAGCGAATTGGTACGAGCAGTACTTC. Its translation is CASSQSGLANWYEQYF.

The chain uses TRBV7-9 and TRBJ2-1; D unresolved. The length of the CDR3 is 12 residues. V lost 0 bases and J 8 bases, leaving 5 bases between the germline ends. Germline lookup yields CDR1 SEHNR and CDR2 FQNEAQ (reference sequence). The chain's CDR3 is CASSLASDEQFF. DNA of the CDR3: TGTGCCAGCAGCTTAGCGTCAGATGAGCAGTTCTTC.

The J gene is TRBJ2-1, the V gene TRBV27; tentative D call: TRBD2 (6 bases). Trimming left V 2 bases short and J 3 bases short, with 11 bases between. Germline-derived CDR1 and CDR2 are MNHEY and SMNVEV (reference sequence). This CDR3 is 15 amino acids long. The CDR3 nucleotides read TGTGCCAGCAGTTTACCCGGGACTGGCTACAATGAGCAGTTCTTC. Translation: CASSLPGTGYNEQFF.

V usage is TRBV30 and J usage is TRBJ1-2, with TRBD1 matching over 9 bases. V lost 5 bases to trimming and J lost 7 bases; unmatched junction nucleotides: 8. Looked up from germline, CDR1 is GTSNPN and CDR2 is SVGIG (reference sequence). CDR3 size: 13 residues. The CDR3 region is CAWAPGQGLGYTF. The CDR3 nucleotides are TGTGCCTGGGCCCCGGGACAGGGCCTTGGCTACACCTTC. The full variable domain, completed using reference TRBV30 and TRBJ1-2, is SQTIHQWPATLVQPVGSPLSLECTVEGTSNPNLYWYRQAAGRGLQLLFYSVGIGQISSEVPQNLSASRPQDRQFILSSKKLLLSDSGFYLCAWAPGQGLGYTFGSGTRLTVV.

The chain combines TRBV4-1 with TRBJ2-7; weak D call: TRBD1 (5 bases). Trimming removed 0 bases at V and 6 bases at J, with 9 bases between. The germline V gene encodes CDR1 MGHRA and CDR2 YSYEKL. The CDR3 contains 13 residues. CDR3 region: CASSQDTGLEQYF. Here the CDR3 DNA reads TGCGCCAGCAGCCAAGATACAGGCCTCGAGCAGTACTTC.

The chain carries TRBV5-6 and TRBJ1-3; D is undetermined. The V end lost 3 bases, the J end lost 7 bases, and 17 bases lay between the germline ends. The germline V gene encodes CDR1 SGHDT and CDR2 YYEEEE. The CDR3 totals 15 residues. The CDR3 is CASSSARRGWNTIYF. The CDR3 coding sequence is TGTGCCAGCAGCTCTGCCAGGCGAGGGTGGAACACCATATATTTT. The full variable domain, its missing parts supplied by reference TRBV5-6 and TRBJ1-3, is DAGVTQSPTHLIKTRGQQVTLRCSPKSGHDTVSWYQQALGQGPQFIFQYYEEEERQRGNFPDRFSGHQFPNYSSELNVNALLLGDSALYLCASSSARRGWNTIYFGEGSWLTVV.

In the case of this clone: One junction end does not reproduce the germline sequence, and a read error may be involved. The chain uses TRBV7-9 and TRBJ1-1, with TRBD1 matching 7 bases. The CDR3 totals 15 residues. The germline V gene has CDR1 SEHNR and CDR2 FQNEAQ (reference sequence). The CDR3 DNA reads TGTTCCAGCAGACAGACGACAGGGCCGTCCTCTGAAGCTTTCTTT. This encodes CSSRQTTGPSSEAFF.

This clone was seen only once. A read error may produce the germline difference seen at one junction end. This chain connects TRBV6-6 to TRBJ1-1; TRBD1 aligns across 9 bases. This CDR3 has 13 residues. Germline V gene lookup returns CDR1 MNHNY and CDR2 SVGAGI (reference sequence). The CDR3 nucleotides read TGTGCTAGCAGCAGGACAGGGGACACTGAAGCTTTCTTT. This encodes CASSRTGDTEAFF.

The chain has TRBV7-2 and TRBJ2-1; 7 bases align to TRBD2. With V trimmed by 7 bases and J by 5 bases, 8 bases remained unmatched. The length of the CDR3 is 14 residues. CDR1 and CDR2 from the germline V gene are SGHTA and FQGNSA. The CDR3 reads CASTSRGRNNEQFF. DNA of the CDR3: TGTGCCAGCACCTCGCGGGGGAGAAACAATGAGCAGTTCTTC.

This rearrangement joins TRBV27 to TRBJ2-2, with 9 bases fitting TRBD2. Germline assignment: CDR1 MNHEY and CDR2 SMNVEV (reference sequence). After removal of 7 bases from V and 1 base from J, the junction contained 7 bases not matched to a gene. The CDR3 length is 16 residues. The CDR3: CASTHRAGGNTGELFF. Here the CDR3 DNA reads TGTGCCAGCACTCACCGAGCGGGAGGGAACACCGGGGAGCTGTTTTTT.

This clone was observed a single time. The V and J genes are TRBV7-9 and TRBJ1-1; 7 bases are a match to TRBD1. The length of the CDR3 is 14 residues. From germline, CDR1 is SEHNR and CDR2 FQNEAQ (reference sequence). The V segment lost 4 bases and the J segment 3 bases; nucleotides outside the gene matches: 5. For the CDR3, the DNA is TGTGCCAGCAGCTCAGGGGGTCTGGACACTGAAGCTTTCTTT. Amino acid sequence: CASSSGGLDTEAFF.

Written as DNA, the CDR3 is TGTGCCAGCAGCGCTTCCGCTACCTGGGCCCGCCGCGACTCTGGAAACACCATATATTTT. This gives the protein CASSASATWARRDSGNTIYF. The chain couples TRBV9 to TRBJ1-3; D gene uncertain. CDR3 length: 20 residues. Looked up from germline, CDR1 is SGDLS and CDR2 is YYNGEE. V lost 3 bases, J lost 0 bases, and 25 bases lay in between.

This clone was counted at least ten times. V gene TRBV5-1 combines with J gene TRBJ1-4; 10 bases are shared with TRBD1. V lost 4 bases, J lost 8 bases, and 5 bases stayed unmatched. The CDR3 extends over 14 amino acids. CDR1 and CDR2 (germline): SGHRS, YFSETQ. The CDR3 protein is CASSRTGGYEKLFF. CDR3 DNA sequence: TGCGCCAGCAGCCGGACAGGGGGGTACGAAAAACTGTTTTTT.

This chain uses TRBV4-1 with TRBJ2-1, with unresolved D. Germline V CDR1 and CDR2: MGHRA, YSYEKL. The CDR3 extends over 13 amino acids. V was clipped by 0 bases and J by 8 bases, with 8 bases between them. CDR3 DNA: TGCGCCAGCAGCCAAGACCTTCCCCATGAGCAGTTCTTC. Its translation: CASSQDLPHEQFF.

The chain couples TRBV19 to TRBJ1-1; D is uncertain. Germline V CDR1 and CDR2: LNHDA, SQIVND (reference sequence). CDR3 length: 14 amino acids. Trimming cost V 3 bases and J 6 bases, with 14 bases left between them. CDR3 DNA: TGTGCCAGTAGTATTATGTCCTCGCGGTCTGAAGCTTTCTTT. Translation: CASSIMSSRSEAFF.

This clone was seen a few times. This chain joins TRBV5-1 and TRBJ2-7, with D tentatively TRBD2 (7 bases). Trimming cost V 0 bases and J 2 bases, with 12 bases left between them. The CDR3 sequence is 15 residues long. From germline, CDR1 is SGHRS and CDR2 YFSETQ. In DNA form, the CDR3 reads TGCGCCAGCAGCTTGGGGGGGGCGGGAGCCTACGAGCAGTACTTC. Residues: CASSLGGAGAYEQYF.